This is a list of T cell receptor beta chains from one sample in a study of glioma-infiltrating T cells. In TCRdb, the multiplex PCR reads were re-called with MiXCR into one record per CDR3 protein. This sample has about 380,000 distinct CDR3 sequences, with around 45% found just once. The sequencing input was glioma tissue, nonneoplastic brain tissue, or PBMCs (not recorded which). The receptors originated from a human donor with low-grade glioma or glioblastoma, undergoing nonglioma brain surgery, or in good health (not recorded which). Each CDR3 is given with its conserved first and last residue. A D gene is named only where the DNA matches it firmly. Part of the rows lack a size; the others show once, few, many or a class for expanded clones.

J gene: TRBJ2-3; D gene: .; clone size: few; V gene: TRBV20-1; CDR3 protein: CSARAGDTQYF; CDR3 DNA: TGCAGTGCTAGAGCGGGCGATACGCAGTATTTT
J gene: TRBJ2-4; D gene: TRBD2; clone size: many; V gene: TRBV27; CDR3 protein: CASTKGTSGRNIQYF; CDR3 DNA: TGTGCCAGCACCAAAGGGACTAGCGGGAGAAACATTCAGTACTTC
J gene: TRBJ2-7; D gene: .; clone size: .; V gene: TRBV14; CDR3 protein: CASSHPPGHFYEQYF; CDR3 DNA: TGTGCCAGCAGCCACCCTCCGGGACACTTCTACGAGCAGTACTTC
J gene: TRBJ2-1; D gene: TRBD2; clone size: .; V gene: TRBV28; CDR3 protein: CASSSPAGTSADNEQFF; CDR3 DNA: TGTGCCAGCAGTTCACCCGCCGGGACTAGCGCCGACAATGAGCAGTTCTTC
J gene: TRBJ1-4; D gene: .; clone size: .; V gene: TRBV19; CDR3 protein: CASSSGPSKTNEKLFF; CDR3 DNA: TGTGCCAGTAGTAGTGGACCCTCAAAAACTAATGAAAAACTGTTTTTT
J gene: TRBJ2-7; D gene: .; clone size: .; V gene: TRBV18; CDR3 protein: CASSPSGNEQYF; CDR3 DNA: TGTGCCAGCTCACCGTCCGGGAACGAGCAGTACTTC
J gene: TRBJ2-5; D gene: TRBD1; clone size: .; V gene: TRBV7-2; CDR3 protein: CASNPGTGQETQYF; CDR3 DNA: TGTGCCAGCAATCCCGGGACAGGGCAAGAGACCCAGTACTTC
J gene: TRBJ2-7; D gene: TRBD1; clone size: few; V gene: TRBV6-1; CDR3 protein: CASSTPGQAYEQYF; CDR3 DNA: TGTGCCAGCAGTACTCCGGGACAGGCCTACGAGCAGTACTTC
J gene: TRBJ1-5; D gene: .; clone size: .; V gene: TRBV20-1; CDR3 protein: CSAPAEGPVNQPQHF; CDR3 DNA: TGCAGTGCGCCCGCCGAGGGCCCGGTAAATCAGCCCCAGCATTTT
J gene: TRBJ2-5; D gene: TRBD1; clone size: many; V gene: TRBV20-1; CDR3 protein: CSATGQEETQYF; CDR3 DNA: TGCAGTGCCACCGGACAGGAAGAGACCCAGTACTTC
J gene: TRBJ1-2; D gene: .; clone size: .; V gene: TRBV6-8; CDR3 protein: CASSYFARNYGYTF; CDR3 DNA: TGTGCCAGCAGTTACTTCGCCAGGAACTATGGCTACACCTTC
J gene: TRBJ2-2; D gene: .; clone size: .; V gene: TRBV20-1; CDR3 protein: CSALRTGPANTRELFF; CDR3 DNA: TGCAGTGCCTTGAGGACGGGTCCAGCGAACACCAGGGAGCTGTTTTTT
J gene: TRBJ2-3; D gene: .; clone size: .; V gene: TRBV7-9; CDR3 protein: CASSLPEMGTGTDTQYF; CDR3 DNA: TGTGCCAGCAGCTTACCCGAAATGGGGACTGGCACAGATACGCAGTATTTT
J gene: TRBJ2-3; D gene: .; clone size: many; V gene: TRBV6-1; CDR3 protein: CASKPGGVDTQYF; CDR3 DNA: TGTGCCAGCAAACCCGGGGGCGTAGATACGCAGTATTTT
J gene: TRBJ1-2; D gene: .; clone size: .; V gene: TRBV5-8; CDR3 protein: CASSFNRAYGYTF; CDR3 DNA: TGTGCCAGCAGCTTTAACAGGGCATATGGCTACACCTTC
J gene: TRBJ1-1; D gene: .; clone size: .; V gene: TRBV4-1; CDR3 protein: CASSQDVQSQLGEAFF; CDR3 DNA: TGCGCCAGCAGCCAAGATGTACAATCCCAATTAGGGGAAGCTTTCTTT
J gene: TRBJ2-3; D gene: TRBD2; clone size: .; V gene: TRBV7-9; CDR3 protein: CASSLCSGGSPDTQYF; CDR3 DNA: TGTGCCAGCAGCTTATGTAGCGGGGGGAGTCCAGATACGCAGTATTTT
J gene: TRBJ1-1; D gene: TRBD1; clone size: many; V gene: TRBV20-1; CDR3 protein: CSAAGTGTMNTEAFF; CDR3 DNA: TGCAGTGCGGCCGGGACAGGGACTATGAACACTGAAGCTTTCTTT
J gene: TRBJ2-3; D gene: .; clone size: .; V gene: TRBV19; CDR3 protein: CASSIGGADRQYF; CDR3 DNA: TGTGCCAGTAGTATTGGTGGCGCAGATAGGCAGTATTTT
J gene: TRBJ1-2; D gene: .; clone size: many; V gene: TRBV7-8; CDR3 protein: CASSSGAAEGYTF; CDR3 DNA: TGTGCCAGCAGTTCAGGGGCCGCTGAGGGCTACACCTTC
J gene: TRBJ1-2; D gene: TRBD1; clone size: many; V gene: TRBV27; CDR3 protein: CASSQNRGSRIGYTF; CDR3 DNA: TGTGCCAGCAGTCAAAACAGGGGTTCTCGTATTGGCTACACCTTC
J gene: TRBJ1-5; D gene: TRBD1; clone size: few; V gene: TRBV2; CDR3 protein: CASSEGTGANQPQHF; CDR3 DNA: TGTGCCAGCAGCGAAGGGACAGGGGCAAATCAGCCCCAGCATTTT
J gene: TRBJ2-7; D gene: .; clone size: many; V gene: TRBV4-3; CDR3 protein: CASSQEVTDYSEQYF; CDR3 DNA: TGCGCCAGCAGCCAAGAAGTGACAGATTACTCCGAGCAGTACTTC
J gene: TRBJ2-7; D gene: .; clone size: .; V gene: TRBV7-9; CDR3 protein: CASSLLYGSTYEQYF; CDR3 DNA: TGTGCCAGCAGCTTATTATATGGTTCTACCTACGAGCAGTACTTC
J gene: TRBJ2-7; D gene: .; clone size: .; V gene: TRBV4-2; CDR3 protein: CASSQGPLPYEQYF; CDR3 DNA: TGTGCCAGCAGCCAGGGGCCCCTCCCCTACGAGCAGTACTTC
J gene: TRBJ2-7; D gene: .; clone size: few; V gene: TRBV5-1; CDR3 protein: CASSLDPSGEQYF; CDR3 DNA: TGCGCCAGCAGCTTGGACCCCTCTGGAGAGCAGTACTTC
J gene: TRBJ2-3; D gene: .; clone size: .; V gene: TRBV7-9; CDR3 protein: CASSLVLGPSTDTQYF; CDR3 DNA: TGTGCCAGCAGCTTAGTGCTCGGACCAAGCACAGATACGCAGTATTTT
J gene: TRBJ2-1; D gene: .; clone size: few; V gene: TRBV6-5; CDR3 protein: CASSYLITGKFDNEQFF; CDR3 DNA: TGTGCCAGCAGCTACTTAATAACAGGGAAGTTCGACAATGAGCAGTTCTTC
J gene: TRBJ2-7; D gene: .; clone size: once; V gene: TRBV6-9; CDR3 protein: CASSYPAGISCEQYF; CDR3 DNA: TGTGCCAGCAGTTACCCGGCGGGGATCTCCTGCGAGCAGTACTTC
J gene: TRBJ2-7; D gene: TRBD2; clone size: .; V gene: TRBV7-9; CDR3 protein: CASSLSGKPHEQYF; CDR3 DNA: TGTGCCAGCAGCCTTAGCGGGAAACCCCACGAGCAGTACTTC
J gene: TRBJ1-5; D gene: TRBD1; clone size: .; V gene: TRBV7-2; CDR3 protein: CASSPWTGEALQPQHF; CDR3 DNA: TGTGCCAGCAGCCCCTGGACAGGGGAGGCATTACAGCCCCAGCATTTT
J gene: TRBJ1-2; D gene: .; clone size: few; V gene: TRBV19; CDR3 protein: CASSIVGAFGGYTF; CDR3 DNA: TGTGCCAGTAGTATAGTCGGAGCTTTTGGAGGCTACACCTTC
J gene: TRBJ2-7; D gene: .; clone size: once; V gene: TRBV4-1; CDR3 protein: CASSNIGGKSHEQYF; CDR3 DNA: TGCGCCAGCAGCAATATTGGCGGGAAGAGCCACGAGCAGTACTTC
J gene: TRBJ1-3; D gene: .; clone size: few; V gene: TRBV10-3; CDR3 protein: CAISVPGAGNTIYF; CDR3 DNA: TGTGCCATCAGTGTACCGGGGGCTGGAAACACCATATATTTT
J gene: TRBJ2-7; D gene: .; clone size: many; V gene: TRBV15; CDR3 protein: CATSRVGTSRREQYF; CDR3 DNA: TGTGCCACCAGCAGAGTCGGAACATCCCGACGCGAGCAGTACTTC
J gene: TRBJ2-7; D gene: .; clone size: few; V gene: TRBV20-1; CDR3 protein: CSARDTPEGSYEQYF; CDR3 DNA: TGCAGTGCTAGAGATACCCCAGAGGGTTCCTACGAGCAGTACTTC
J gene: TRBJ2-2; D gene: TRBD2; clone size: few; V gene: TRBV7-2; CDR3 protein: CASSRTSRNTGELFF; CDR3 DNA: TGTGCCAGCAGCCGGACTAGCAGGAACACCGGGGAGCTGTTTTTT
J gene: TRBJ2-5; D gene: .; clone size: .; V gene: TRBV20-1; CDR3 protein: CSARDPAGLQETQYF; CDR3 DNA: TGCAGTGCTAGAGATCCAGCGGGCCTACAAGAGACCCAGTACTTC
J gene: TRBJ1-5; D gene: .; clone size: few; V gene: TRBV4-3; CDR3 protein: CASSQGSGDQPQHF; CDR3 DNA: TGCGCCAGCAGCCAAGGCTCAGGCGATCAGCCCCAGCATTTT
J gene: TRBJ1-1; D gene: TRBD1; clone size: .; V gene: TRBV18; CDR3 protein: CASSPTGGVWSDTEAFF; CDR3 DNA: TGTGCCAGCTCGCCTACAGGGGGCGTTTGGTCCGACACTGAAGCTTTCTTT
J gene: TRBJ2-7; D gene: TRBD1; clone size: few; V gene: TRBV20-1; CDR3 protein: CSARVPGQGIYEQYF; CDR3 DNA: TGCAGTGCTAGAGTCCCGGGACAGGGGATCTACGAGCAGTACTTC
J gene: TRBJ2-5; D gene: TRBD2; clone size: many; V gene: TRBV28; CDR3 protein: CASIPGRGQETQYF; CDR3 DNA: TGTGCCAGCATCCCCGGGAGGGGGCAAGAGACCCAGTACTTC
J gene: TRBJ2-1; D gene: TRBD1; clone size: .; V gene: TRBV24-1; CDR3 protein: CATSPGQGAYNEQFF; CDR3 DNA: TGTGCCACCAGTCCGGGACAGGGGGCATACAATGAGCAGTTCTTC
J gene: TRBJ2-2; D gene: .; clone size: many; V gene: TRBV7-2; CDR3 protein: CASSLVTAPGELFF; CDR3 DNA: TGTGCCAGCAGCTTAGTTACCGCCCCCGGGGAGCTGTTTTTT
J gene: TRBJ1-4; D gene: .; clone size: .; V gene: TRBV28; CDR3 protein: CASTEGGGLREKLFF; CDR3 DNA: TGTGCCAGCACTGAGGGGGGAGGCTTAAGAGAAAAACTGTTTTTT
J gene: TRBJ2-5; D gene: TRBD2; clone size: .; V gene: TRBV7-2; CDR3 protein: CASSLGGGSETQYF; CDR3 DNA: TGTGCCAGCAGCTTAGGTGGCGGGAGTGAGACCCAGTACTTC
J gene: TRBJ2-2; D gene: TRBD1; clone size: few; V gene: TRBV28; CDR3 protein: CASTSPRDRSAGELFF; CDR3 DNA: TGTGCCAGCACTTCCCCCCGGGACAGGTCGGCCGGGGAGCTGTTTTTT
J gene: TRBJ1-1; D gene: .; clone size: .; V gene: TRBV5-4; CDR3 protein: CASSFAGNTEAFF; CDR3 DNA: TGTGCCAGCAGCTTCGCAGGGAACACTGAAGCTTTCTTT
J gene: TRBJ2-1; D gene: .; clone size: few; V gene: TRBV20-1; CDR3 protein: CSARPRFDEQFF; CDR3 DNA: TGCAGTGCCAGGCCCCGGTTCGACGAGCAGTTCTTC
J gene: TRBJ2-5; D gene: .; clone size: .; V gene: TRBV24-1; CDR3 protein: CATSDLWRDQETQYF; CDR3 DNA: TGTGCCACCAGTGATTTGTGGAGGGACCAAGAGACCCAGTACTTC
J gene: TRBJ1-2; D gene: TRBD1; clone size: many; V gene: TRBV6-6; CDR3 protein: CASSYSGDRVGGYTF; CDR3 DNA: TGTGCCAGCAGTTATTCGGGGGACAGGGTAGGAGGCTACACCTTC
J gene: TRBJ1-2; D gene: .; clone size: .; V gene: TRBV6-1; CDR3 protein: CASSVGGYSGYTF; CDR3 DNA: TGTGCCAGCAGCGTAGGAGGGTACTCTGGCTACACCTTC
J gene: TRBJ2-1; D gene: .; clone size: .; V gene: TRBV5-6; CDR3 protein: CASSLEARTYNEQFF; CDR3 DNA: TGTGCCAGCAGCTTGGAGGCCAGAACCTACAATGAGCAGTTCTTC
J gene: TRBJ1-4; D gene: .; clone size: few; V gene: TRBV28; CDR3 protein: CASSSVATTNEKLFF; CDR3 DNA: TGTGCCAGCAGCTCTGTGGCAACAACTAATGAAAAACTGTTTTTT
J gene: TRBJ2-1; D gene: .; clone size: .; V gene: TRBV27; CDR3 protein: CASSSIGFGSCNEQFF; CDR3 DNA: TGTGCTAGCAGTTCCATAGGTTTTGGCTCCTGCAATGAGCAGTTCTTC
J gene: TRBJ1-5; D gene: .; clone size: .; V gene: TRBV28; CDR3 protein: CASDPAGSYSNQPQHF; CDR3 DNA: TGTGCCAGCGACCCGGCGGGTTCATATAGCAATCAGCCCCAGCATTTT
J gene: TRBJ2-3; D gene: .; clone size: many; V gene: TRBV27; CDR3 protein: CASTQAGPSDTQYF; CDR3 DNA: TGTGCCAGCACCCAGGCGGGACCCTCAGATACGCAGTATTTT